The clone carrying this TCR beta chain was observed a handful of times. The antigen remains unidentified. Healthy Caucasian individuals from Russia aged about 6 to 90 served as donors. The second PCR ran roughly 6 to 12 cycles with a sample-barcoded 5' primer and J-beta primers. A single record per CDR3 protein comes from TCRdb applying MiXCR to the 5' RACE reads. The sample contains around 520,000 distinct CDR3 sequences, about a quarter of which appear only once. The record originates from a study of blood T cells in healthy people across ages. Points from the study as a whole: When set beside aged donors, long-lived donors presented more naive CD4+ cells and higher diversity.

The sample was also linked to a second study, of T cells of mothers and their children. According to that study: Donation was provided by three healthy Caucasian mothers along with their six children.

This TCR derives from a boy between 2 and 10 years old in good health. Sequencing was carried out using blood.

In DNA form, the CDR3 reads TGCAGTGCTAGAGGGACAGGGGTCACTGAAGCTTTCTTT. It translates to CSARGTGVTEAFF. The gene calls are TRBV20-1 and TRBJ1-1; 9 nucleotides line up with TRBD1. This CDR3 has 13 residues. Germline CDR1 reads DFQATT; CDR2 reads SNEGSKA (reference sequence). V trimming: 1 base; J trimming: 4 bases; junction bases outside the gene matches: 1.